One sample yielded the 22 T cell receptor beta chains listed below, sequenced in a study of human T cells and chemical hapten exposure. Stated time point: patch test 1, 2 weeks after DPC sensitization. As for treatment: therapeutic diphenylcyclopropenone sensitization with weekly scalp DPC. TCRdb redid the calling of the RACE reads with MiXCR, one entry per CDR3 protein. The sample shows about 120,000 distinct CDR3 sequences, 9% to 13% of them seen only once. Source: whole blood, taken in connection with sensitization to the hapten diphenylcyclopropenone (DPC). These receptors all stem from a woman aged 45-65 years with alopecia areata. Some clones in this sample may be carry-over from other donors' samples.

This clonotype was observed a handful of times. The chain is built from TRBV29-1 and TRBJ2-7; TRBD1 matches 9 bases. CDR1 and CDR2 (germline): SQVTM, ANQGSEA. The CDR3 length is 11 residues. V gave up 7 bases and J gave up 5 bases; unmatched junction bases: 3. The CDR3 DNA reads TGCAGCGGGGGACAGGGAAACGAGCAGTACTTC. Translated, it gives CSGGQGNEQYF.

The rearrangement uses TRBV7-2 and TRBJ2-1; D remains ambiguous. The V end lost 2 bases, the J end lost 8 bases, and 16 bases lay between the germline ends. The CDR3 loop spans 15 amino acids. CDR1 and CDR2 from the germline V gene are SGHTA and FQGNSA. CDR3 DNA: TGTGCCAGCAGCTTACCATCCCTAGTTGCGCATGAGCAGTTCTTC. Protein: CASSLPSLVAHEQFF.

Many counts were recorded for this clonotype. This chain connects TRBV7-2 to TRBJ1-5; D not resolved. The V end was cut by 5 bases, the J end by 0 bases, with 8 bases between. The CDR3 totals 14 residues. Germline values: CDR1 SGHTA, CDR2 FQGNSA. The CDR3 sequence: CASSPFDSNQPQHF. The CDR3 DNA follows: TGTGCCAGCAGCCCCTTCGATAGCAATCAGCCCCAGCATTTT. Filled out from reference TRBV7-2 and TRBJ1-5, the complete variable domain reads GAGVSQSPSNKVTEKGKDVELRCDPISGHTALYWYRQSLGQGLEFLIYFQGNSAPDKSGLPSDRFSAERTGGSVSTLTIQRTQQEDSAVYLCASSPFDSNQPQHFGDGTRLSIL.

This clonotype has a handful of counts. The chain employs TRBV28 and TRBJ2-7, with 7 bases lining up with TRBD1. Germline CDR1 MDHEN, CDR2 SYDVKM. J was trimmed by 7 bases and V by 5 bases; bases with no gene match: 5. The CDR3 extends over 12 amino acids. The CDR3 is CASSKGGREQYF. In DNA form, the CDR3 reads TGTGCCAGCAGTAAAGGGGGCAGGGAGCAGTACTTC.

This clonotype was counted a few times. The chain couples TRBV6-6 to TRBJ1-1; D gene unclear. CDR1 and CDR2 from the germline V gene are MNHNY and SVGAGI (reference sequence). The CDR3 runs to 13 residues. The germline V and J ends were trimmed by 7 bases and 0 bases, with 9 bases remaining between them. DNA for the CDR3: TGTGCCAGCACCTACGAGGTGAACACTGAAGCTTTCTTT. Its protein is CASTYEVNTEAFF.

This clonotype was counted many times. For the CDR3, the DNA is TGTGCCAGCAGTACCACCTCTAGACTAGCGGGAATGGTTCACTACAATGAGCAGTTCTTC. This translates into CASSTTSRLAGMVHYNEQFF. The chain carries TRBV28 and TRBJ2-1; 11 bases map to TRBD2. This CDR3 is built from 20 residues. With V trimmed by 5 bases and J by 3 bases, 18 bases remained unmatched. Germline V gene sequence: CDR1 MDHEN, CDR2 SYDVKM.

This clonotype was counted a few times. DNA of the CDR3: TGTGCCAGCGGCCCCGTCGGGAGAGGGGGCAATGAGCAGTTCTTC. The encoded protein is CASGPVGRGGNEQFF. The chain carries TRBV11-1 and TRBJ2-1; D might be TRBD1 or TRBD2, each matching 6 bases. Germline CDR1 is SGHAT and CDR2 is FQDESV (reference sequence). The CDR3 sequence is 15 residues long. Trimming stripped 8 bases from V and 6 bases from J, with 20 bases between.

J is TRBJ1-6 and V is TRBV29-1, with 9 bases lining up with TRBD1. Trimming took 7 bases from V and 10 from J; bases not matched to a gene: 8. The V gene's germline CDR1 is SQVTM and CDR2 ANQGSEA. The CDR3 runs 13 residues. Written as DNA, the CDR3 is TGCAGCGCTATACAGGGGGCGGACTCACCCCTCCACTTT. Encoded protein: CSAIQGADSPLHF. The full variable domain, its missing parts supplied by reference TRBV29-1 and TRBJ1-6, is SAVISQKPSRDICQRGTSLTIQCQVDSQVTMMFWYRQQPGQSLTLIATANQGSEATYESGFVIDKFPISRPNLTFSTLTVSNMSPEDSSIYLCSAIQGADSPLHFGNGTRLTVT.

This clonotype was seen ten or more times. J is TRBJ1-5 and V is TRBV28; no firm D call. This CDR3 spans 13 amino acids. CDR1 MDHEN and CDR2 SYDVKM come from the germline V gene. With 6 bases removed from V and 4 bases from J, the gap between germline ends came to 10 bases. CDR3 coding DNA: TGTGCCAGCAGCTATAACCTTAATCAGCCCCAGCATTTT. It yields the protein CASSYNLNQPQHF. Supplemented by reference TRBV28 and TRBJ1-5, the full variable domain reads DVKVTQSSRYLVKRTGEKVFLECVQDMDHENMFWYRQDPGLGLRLIYFSYDVKMKEKGDIPEGYSVSREKKERFSLILESASTNQTSMYLCASSYNLNQPQHFGDGTRLSIL.

This clonotype showed up just once. A much larger clone lies a single base off, so this may be a read error. This chain links TRBV12-3 or TRBV12-4 with TRBJ1-6; weak D call: TRBD1 (6 bases). CDR3 length: 16 residues. The DNA for the CDR3 is TGTGCCAGCAGTTACCGGGGGACACCGGGGAATTCATCCCTCCACTTT. The encoded protein is CASSYRGTPGNSSLHF.

V is TRBV6-2 or TRBV6-3 and J is TRBJ1-1; D not resolved. The germline CDR1 and CDR2 sequences are MNHEY and SVGEGT. The CDR3 is 15 amino acids. Deletions cut 5 bases from V and 5 bases from J, with 18 bases between. CDR3 in DNA: TGTGCCAGCAGTCCCGGCCTCCCCGGGAGGACTGAAGCTTTCTTT. It translates to CASSPGLPGRTEAFF.

This clonotype was detected a few times. The V call is TRBV6-2 or TRBV6-3, the J call TRBJ1-1, with D possibly TRBD1 on 6 matching bases. The germline V gene encodes CDR1 MNHEY and CDR2 SVGEGT. This CDR3 comprises 14 residues. V lost 6 bases to trimming and J lost 1 base, with 12 bases between them. CDR3 sequence (DNA): TGTGCCAGCAGAAAAACAGGGACGAACACTGAAGCTTTCTTT. Translating it yields CASRKTGTNTEAFF.

The J gene is TRBJ2-1, the V gene TRBV12-3 or TRBV12-4, with 15 bases lining up with TRBD2. The CDR3 has 20 amino acids. V was clipped by 4 bases and J by 0 bases; unmatched bases: 10. CDR3 residues: CASSSSGLAGGLNSYNEQFF. The CDR3 DNA reads TGTGCCAGCAGTTCGTCGGGACTAGCGGGAGGTCTAAACTCCTACAATGAGCAGTTCTTC.

This clonotype was recorded at least ten times. The chain employs TRBV3-1 and TRBJ1-5; D is unclear. Per germline, CDR1 LGHDT and CDR2 YNNKEL (reference sequence). Trimming shortened V by 4 bases and J by 3 bases, and 10 bases separated the two germline ends. This CDR3 region has 14 residues. CDR3 loop: CASSPWRSNQPQHF. In DNA, the CDR3 is TGTGCCAGCAGCCCTTGGCGGTCCAATCAGCCCCAGCATTTT.

V and J are TRBV9 and TRBJ2-7; the D is unclear. The CDR3 has 14 amino acids. The V end was cut by 8 bases, the J end by 4 bases, with 19 bases between. Germline lookup yields CDR1 SGDLS and CDR2 YYNGEE. The CDR3 nucleotides are TGTGCCAGTGGACCCCGCGTTGAGTCTTACGAGCAGTACTTC. This gives the protein CASGPRVESYEQYF.

V gene TRBV18 combines with J gene TRBJ2-3; no definite D call. CDR1 is KGHSH and CDR2 is LQKENI in the germline V gene. Trimming stripped 0 bases from V and 2 bases from J, with 12 bases between. This CDR3 is built from 16 residues. The CDR3 sequence is CASSPPGRLNTDTQYF. The DNA of the CDR3 is TGTGCCAGCTCACCACCTGGTCGGCTAAACACAGATACGCAGTATTTT.

This clonotype was observed at least ten times. The J gene is TRBJ1-6, the V gene TRBV7-6, with TRBD1 as a possible D gene (6 bases). This CDR3 region has 14 residues. Germline CDR1 reads SGHVS; CDR2 reads FNYEAQ. V gave up 4 bases and J gave up 9 bases, with 13 bases separating them. This CDR3 reads CASSSDRTLSPLHF. The CDR3 bases are TGTGCCAGCAGCTCCGACAGGACCCTTTCACCCCTCCACTTT.

This clonotype was counted ten times or more. This chain uses TRBV28 with TRBJ2-7; maybe TRBD1 (5 bases). CDR1 is MDHEN, CDR2 SYDVKM, per germline. The CDR3 runs 13 residues. V was pared by 3 bases and J by 2 bases, with 8 bases between. In nucleotides, the CDR3 is TGTGCCAGCAGTTTCGTGGGGCCCTACGAGCAGTACTTC. Amino acid sequence: CASSFVGPYEQYF.

In this sample, this clonotype turned up many times. This chain connects TRBV7-9 to TRBJ2-3; 8 bases align to TRBD2. The CDR3 runs 16 residues. V lost 5 bases, J lost 2 bases, and 9 bases stayed unmatched. Germline assignment: CDR1 SEHNR and CDR2 FQNEAQ (reference sequence). The CDR3 loop reads CASSTSGSGFTDTQYF. CDR3 sequence (DNA): TGTGCCAGCAGCACAAGCGGGAGTGGCTTCACAGATACGCAGTATTTT. The variable domain in full, with the rest retrieved from reference TRBV7-9 and TRBJ2-3, is DTGVSQNPRHKITKRGQNVTFRCDPISEHNRLYWYRQTLGQGPEFLTYFQNEAQLEKSRLLSDRFSAERPKGSFSTLEIQRTEQGDSAMYLCASSTSGSGFTDTQYFGPGTRLTVL.

This clonotype occurred a few times. The CDR3 DNA is TGTGCCAGCAGTTTTAGCTCATCAAGGCAGGGGGTCTACGAGCAGTACTTC. The encoded protein is CASSFSSSRQGVYEQYF. The rearrangement joins TRBV28 to TRBJ2-7, with 7 bases matching TRBD1. The CDR3 covers 17 residues. After removal of 3 bases from V and 3 bases from J, the junction contained 14 bases not matched to a gene. Germline V gene lookup returns CDR1 MDHEN and CDR2 SYDVKM.

The rearrangement joins TRBV4-1 to TRBJ2-3; 10 bases align to TRBD2. The germline V gene encodes CDR1 MGHRA and CDR2 YSYEKL. The V segment lost 2 bases and the J segment 3 bases; nucleotides outside the gene matches: 5. This CDR3 is 16 amino acids long. DNA for the CDR3: TGCGCCAGCAGCCAACTAGCGGGAGTCAAAACAGATACGCAGTATTTT. Amino acid sequence: CASSQLAGVKTDTQYF.

At least ten counts were recorded for this clonotype. V usage is TRBV6-1 and J usage is TRBJ1-3, with D uncertain. CDR3 size: 15 residues. The ends were cut back, 1 base at V and 0 bases at J, with 7 bases in the middle. Germline-derived CDR1 and CDR2 are MNHNS and SASEGT. CDR3 amino acids: CASSEVDFSGNTIYF. Here the CDR3 DNA reads TGTGCCAGCAGTGAAGTGGATTTCTCTGGAAACACCATATATTTT.